This TCR beta chain was sequenced during a study of CD8+ T cells in alopecia areata listed by TCRdb under 2018. For the study in its entirety: The treated patients, all with moderate-to-severe alopecia areata, were enrolled in an open-label pilot trial of oral tofacitinib given at 5 to 10 mg twice daily. In both human patients and the C3H/HeJ mouse model, the study applied high-throughput TCRbeta sequencing to look at T cell clonal expansion in alopecia areata. Clonality in the scalp was compared among normal scalp (n=4), patchy alopecia areata scalp (n=8), and alopecia totalis/universalis scalp (n=8). On the human side, TCRbeta sequencing was run on scalp tissue and on sorted CD4+ and CD8+ peripheral blood T cells from healthy controls and from alopecia areata patients with either patchy or totalis/universalis disease. Biopsies were taken from tofacitinib-treated patients at baseline and at 4 and 24 weeks of treatment, and a later scalp biopsy was taken in several of the tofacitinib-treated patients. RNA was obtained with the PAXgene miRNA kit for fixed scalp, the miRNeasy kit for PBMCs, and the RNeasy kit for mouse skin. In treated patients, disease severity was measured using the SALT score, which gives the percentage of scalp surface area affected. Tofacitinib was administered for 6 to 18 months, and 6 months of follow-up off drug were then conducted to assess delayed response and recurrence. immunoSEQ multiplex PCR using 35 Vbeta forward primers and 13 Jbeta reverse primers was used to amplify TCRbeta CDR3 regions. Results and caveats for the whole study, not just this receptor: Because the treated cohort was small and had only one nonresponder, larger studies are needed to examine links between baseline CD8+ expansion and response. Scalp TCR repertoire analysis is complicated because resident alphabeta T cells in normal human skin are also sequenced, whereas mouse skin is dominated by gammadelta T cells. Scalp clonality and the number of expanded CD8+ clones among the top 100 scalp clones were significantly decreased by tofacitinib. Lesional scalp, especially in alopecia totalis/universalis, showed higher clonality and more expanded CD8+ clones than normal scalp, suggesting antigenic drive. Many expanded lesional clones persisted in scalp and blood during tofacitinib treatment, which may partly explain relapse after stopping treatment. TCR sequences shared between patients were less clear than in mice, possibly partly because of HLA diversity in the patient population.

Library method: the immunoSEQ multiplex PCR assay. RNA was extracted from all samples and reverse transcribed into cDNA as template for TCR sequencing. SuperScript III was used for first-strand cDNA synthesis, primed with a 2:1 mix of oligo-dT and random hexamers. A synthetic immune receptor repertoire was used to gauge amplification bias, and whatever bias remained was removed computationally. Per the authors' processing: Raw reads were preprocessed for error removal, and CDR3 was defined according to IMGT conventions as running from the conserved cysteine to phenylalanine. Clonality was computed by normalizing Shannon entropy by log2 of the number of productive unique TCRs and subtracting the result from 1. CD4 or CD8 identity of scalp clones was inferred by cross-referencing scalp TCRbeta sequences with sorted blood CD4 and CD8 repertoires. The clones in this table, taken by TCRdb from immuneACCESS, are in-frame only. Not every clone is retained; where verified, under half of the shortfall comes from an unresolved V gene, and the cause of the rest is unknown. V, J and clone size derive from that table, while D and trimming were established from the DNA sequence. Within this sample are around 300,000 clones, with 50% to 75% of them counted one time only. The ten largest clonotypes hold more than 0.85% of the sample.

Read against the paper, the sample's treatment or condition label means: oral pan-JAK inhibitor, 5-10 mg twice daily. Lesional scalp punch biopsies and peripheral blood were obtained from alopecia areata patients. After PBMCs were isolated by density centrifugation and stained for CD3, CD4 and CD8, a FACSAria was used to sort CD4+ and CD8+ T cells. Counted from cysteine to phenylalanine, this CDR3 has 15 amino acids. Just the 45-base CDR3 DNA is kept, in frame starting at base 1. As encoded in the germline V gene (reference sequence), CDR1 is SSHAT while CDR2 is FNYEAQ. This clone was seen a handful of times. The specificity of this receptor is unknown. One end of the junction fails to match germline, which may point to a read error.

Sequences were derived from CD4+ T cells sorted from blood, sampled around week 54, from a patient treated with tofacitinib. The rearranged chain carries TRBV7-7 and TRBJ2-3; perhaps TRBD2 is the D gene, with 6 bases matching. The source of this sequence is a human donor with alopecia areata. The nucleotide sequence reads as follows: TGTGCTAGCAGCCCCGTGGCGGGGAGCACAGATACGCAGTATTTT. Its translation is CASSPVAGSTDTQYF.